One sample yielded the 9 T cell receptor beta chains listed below, sequenced in a study of blood T cell repertoires in COVID-19. The method was immunoSEQ multiplex PCR; TCRdb's version includes in-frame clones alone and lacks a portion of them. The sample gives approximately 240,000 clones, about 85% of which show up once; 6% to 7% is in the top ten. Sequences were obtained from PBMCs or T cells enriched from blood (not recorded which). These receptor sequences come from a woman younger than 45 with acute COVID-19.

The chain employs TRBV2 and TRBJ1-1, with 9 positions matching TRBD1. CDR1 and CDR2 (germline): SNHLY, FYNNEI. The CDR3 has 14 amino acids. Trimming cost V 7 bases and J 7 bases; bases outside gene matches: 10. CDR3 loop: CASKGEQGAVEAFF. The CDR3 nucleotides read TGTGCCAGCAAGGGAGAACAGGGGGCCGTTGAAGCTTTCTTT.

The chain combines TRBV19 with TRBJ2-2, with 10 bases fitting TRBD1. CDR1 is LNHDA, CDR2 SQIVND, per germline (reference sequence). After removal of 4 bases from V and 6 bases from J, the junction contained 11 bases not matched to a gene. The CDR3 sequence is 17 residues long. CDR3 in amino acids: CASSTRQGATWSGELFF. The CDR3 nucleotides are TGTGCCAGTAGTACAAGACAGGGGGCCACCTGGTCCGGGGAGCTGTTTTTT.

This chain joins TRBV5-1 and TRBJ1-1; the D is unclear. The germline V gene has CDR1 SGHRS and CDR2 YFSETQ. This CDR3 comprises 13 residues. V lost 0 bases and J 0 bases, leaving 3 bases between the germline ends. CDR3 nucleotide sequence: TGCGCCAGCAGCTTGGGTATGAACACTGAAGCTTTCTTT. It specifies CASSLGMNTEAFF.

The chain carries TRBV5-1 and TRBJ2-1, with 16 nucleotides matching TRBD2. V shed 3 bases, J shed 7 bases, and the junction held 7 bases outside the gene matches. Germline V lookup: CDR1 SGHRS, CDR2 YFSETQ. This CDR3 is 17 amino acids long. The CDR3 is CASSSGTSGGAENEQFF. In nucleotides, the CDR3 is TGCGCCAGCAGCTCCGGGACTAGCGGGGGGGCCGAAAATGAGCAGTTCTTC.

V gene TRBV7-2 combines with J gene TRBJ1-5; D might be TRBD1 (5 bases). CDR3 length: 16 residues. V dropped 2 bases and J dropped 1 base, with 12 bases sitting between them. Germline V gene data show CDR1 as SGHTA and CDR2 as FQGNSA. The CDR3 nucleotides read TGTGCCAGCAGCTTAAACAGGTTGCCCAGCAATCAGCCCCAGCATTTT. Residues: CASSLNRLPSNQPQHF.

The genes are TRBV11-2 and TRBJ2-3; 7 nucleotides match TRBD2. CDR3 length equals 16 residues. V shed 4 bases, J shed 4 bases, and the junction held 11 bases outside the gene matches. The germline V gene has CDR1 SGHAT and CDR2 FQNNGV. The CDR3 DNA follows: TGTGCCAGCAGCTATATAGCGGGCCCGGCCGCAGATACGCAGTATTTT. This codes for CASSYIAGPAADTQYF.

This chain connects TRBV13 to TRBJ2-7; 7 nucleotides align to TRBD1. Germline V gene sequence: CDR1 PRHDT, CDR2 FYEKMQ (reference sequence). The trim removed 5 bases at V and 2 bases at J, leaving 6 bases unmatched. The CDR3 runs to 14 residues. The CDR3 DNA follows: TGTGCCAGCAGCCCCCGACAGGGCGCCTACGAGCAGTACTTC. This translates into CASSPRQGAYEQYF. Full variable domain (rest looked up from reference TRBV13 and TRBJ2-7): AAGVIQSPRHLIKEKRETATLKCYPIPRHDTVYWYQQGPGQDPQFLISFYEKMQSDKGSIPDRFSAQQFSDYHSELNMSSLELGDSALYFCASSPRQGAYEQYFGPGTRLTVT.

The chain recombines TRBV5-1 with TRBJ1-2; a possible D gene is TRBD1 (5 bases). The V end was cut by 0 bases, the J end by 4 bases, with 10 bases between. Germline V gives CDR1 SGHRS, CDR2 YFSETQ. This CDR3 spans 14 amino acids. The CDR3 sequence: CASSLAGDSYGYTF. The CDR3 coding sequence is TGCGCCAGCAGCTTGGCCGGAGACAGCTATGGCTACACCTTC.

The chain couples TRBV5-4 to TRBJ2-3; 10 nucleotides agree with TRBD2. Unmatched junction bases numbered 5, after V lost 4 bases and J lost 3 bases. Germline lookup yields CDR1 SGHNT and CDR2 YYREEE (reference sequence). The CDR3 length is 15 residues. Written as DNA, the CDR3 is TGTGCCAGCAGCCCTAGCGGGGGCTGGACAGATACGCAGTATTTT. It encodes CASSPSGGWTDTQYF.